These T cell receptor beta chains were read from a single sample in a study of T cell changes during pregnancy in multiple sclerosis. TCRdb's table, derived via immunoSEQ multiplex PCR, lists solely in-frame clones and lacks some. Of under 35,000 clones detected, around 90% appear once; the ten largest clones hold 0.5% to 0.65%. The source material was CD4+ T cells from peripheral blood mononuclear cells, sampled in the third trimester of pregnancy. The origin of the receptors is a female donor in good health, enrolled as a control in a pregnancy study. The CDR3 runs from the conserved cysteine through the conserved F or W. The order of the fields is D gene, clone size, J gene, V gene, CDR3 DNA, CDR3 protein. The D gene is left open where the match is weak. Size values are once, few and many counts, or a class for expanded clones, and some rows have none.

D gene: TRBD1
clone size: -
J gene: TRBJ1-4
V gene: TRBV5-6
CDR3 DNA: TGTGCCAGCAGCTCTGGGACAGGGTTGGAAAAACTGTTTTTT
CDR3 protein: CASSSGTGLEKLFF

D gene: TRBD1
clone size: -
J gene: TRBJ1-1
V gene: TRBV30
CDR3 DNA: TGTGCCTGGAGTGCGGGACAGGGGGCCCGGGGCACTGAAGCTTTCTTT
CDR3 protein: CAWSAGQGARGTEAFF

D gene: -
clone size: -
J gene: TRBJ1-5
V gene: TRBV6-1
CDR3 DNA: TGTGCCAGCAGTGGGGCCAGTGGGCCTCAGCAGCCCCAGCATTTT
CDR3 protein: CASSGASGPQQPQHF

D gene: TRBD1
clone size: -
J gene: TRBJ1-1
V gene: TRBV6-5
CDR3 DNA: TGTGCCATAGGGACAGCGAACACTGAAGCTTTCTTT
CDR3 protein: CAIGTANTEAFF

D gene: TRBD1
clone size: -
J gene: TRBJ2-1
V gene: TRBV7-8
CDR3 DNA: TGTGCCAGCAGCTCCCGACAGGGGGCTTACAATGAGCAGTTCTTC
CDR3 protein: CASSSRQGAYNEQFF

D gene: TRBD1
clone size: -
J gene: TRBJ2-2
V gene: TRBV30
CDR3 DNA: TGTGCCGGCAACAGGGGGCGCGGCACCGGGGAGCTGTTTTTT
CDR3 protein: CAGNRGRGTGELFF

D gene: -
clone size: -
J gene: TRBJ1-1
V gene: TRBV11-2
CDR3 DNA: TGTGCCAGCAGACTGAACAGGGAACGTACGAACACTGAAGCTTTCTTT
CDR3 protein: CASRLNRERTNTEAFF

D gene: TRBD2
clone size: -
J gene: TRBJ2-7
V gene: TRBV7-2
CDR3 DNA: TGTGCCAGCAGCTTAGGGGGAGGGACCGTCTACGAGCAGTACTTC
CDR3 protein: CASSLGGGTVYEQYF

D gene: -
clone size: -
J gene: TRBJ2-7
V gene: TRBV19
CDR3 DNA: TGTGCCAGTAGTATTCAGGGGGACTTCTACGAGCAGTACTTC
CDR3 protein: CASSIQGDFYEQYF

D gene: TRBD2
clone size: -
J gene: TRBJ2-2
V gene: TRBV18
CDR3 DNA: TGTGCCAGCTCATCAACGGCGGGGGGCGCGTACACCGGGGAGCTGTTTTTT
CDR3 protein: CASSSTAGGAYTGELFF

D gene: TRBD1
clone size: -
J gene: TRBJ1-1
V gene: TRBV29-1
CDR3 DNA: TGCAGCGTTGATAGGGGGCAGAACACTGAAGCTTTCTTT
CDR3 protein: CSVDRGQNTEAFF

D gene: -
clone size: -
J gene: TRBJ1-5
V gene: TRBV28
CDR3 DNA: TGTGCCACCCGGGAGGGGGGGGCCCCTTGGGGCAATCAGCCCCAGCATTTT
CDR3 protein: CATREGGAPWGNQPQHF

D gene: -
clone size: -
J gene: TRBJ2-2
V gene: TRBV5-1
CDR3 DNA: TGCGCCAGCAGCTTGTTGAGTACCGGGGAGCTGTTTTTT
CDR3 protein: CASSLLSTGELFF

D gene: TRBD2
clone size: -
J gene: TRBJ2-3
V gene: TRBV11-2
CDR3 DNA: TGTGCCAGCAGCGGGACTAGCGGGGGGGGTACAGATACGCAGTATTTT
CDR3 protein: CASSGTSGGGTDTQYF

D gene: TRBD1
clone size: -
J gene: TRBJ1-6
V gene: TRBV18
CDR3 DNA: TGTGCCAGCTCCGGGAGACAGGGTCTTTCACCCCTCCACTTT
CDR3 protein: CASSGRQGLSPLHF

D gene: TRBD2
clone size: once
J gene: TRBJ2-2
V gene: TRBV27
CDR3 DNA: TGTGCCAGCAGCAAGGGACTAGCGGGGGCCGCGAACACCGGGGAGCTGTTTTTT
CDR3 protein: CASSKGLAGAANTGELFF

D gene: -
clone size: once
J gene: TRBJ2-5
V gene: TRBV9
CDR3 DNA: TGTGCCAGCAGCGTCAACTTCGAGACCCAGTACTTC
CDR3 protein: CASSVNFETQYF

D gene: -
clone size: -
J gene: TRBJ1-1
V gene: TRBV6-1
CDR3 DNA: TGTGCCAGCAGTGAACAGGCTTTGAACACTGAAGCTTTCTTT
CDR3 protein: CASSEQALNTEAFF

D gene: -
clone size: once
J gene: TRBJ2-2
V gene: TRBV9
CDR3 DNA: TGTGCCAGCAGCCCAAGAGTTACCCACACCGGGGAGCTGTTTTTT
CDR3 protein: CASSPRVTHTGELFF

D gene: -
clone size: -
J gene: TRBJ1-1
V gene: TRBV7-2
CDR3 DNA: TGTGCCAGCAGCTTAAATGTGGGGGGAGGGACTGAAGCTTTCTTT
CDR3 protein: CASSLNVGGGTEAFF

D gene: -
clone size: -
J gene: TRBJ1-1
V gene: TRBV5-8
CDR3 DNA: TGTGCCAGCAGCGTAAGGGGGACTTTCTTT
CDR3 protein: CASSVRGTFF

D gene: -
clone size: -
J gene: TRBJ1-2
V gene: TRBV18
CDR3 DNA: TGTGCCAGCTCACCCATGGAGAGAGTACCTACGGAGGGCTACACCTTC
CDR3 protein: CASSPMERVPTEGYTF

D gene: TRBD2
clone size: -
J gene: TRBJ2-7
V gene: TRBV9
CDR3 DNA: TGTGCCAGCAGCGTTGGACTAGCGGGGACCTACGAGCAGTACTTC
CDR3 protein: CASSVGLAGTYEQYF

D gene: TRBD2
clone size: -
J gene: TRBJ2-1
V gene: TRBV2
CDR3 DNA: TGTGCCAGCAGTGTCGGTGGGAGGGCCTTCCGTGGTGAGCAGTTCTTC
CDR3 protein: CASSVGGRAFRGEQFF

D gene: TRBD2
clone size: -
J gene: TRBJ2-7
V gene: TRBV5-1
CDR3 DNA: TGCGCCAGCAGCGCAGCCCCACTAGCGGGGCTTCCGCAGTACTTC
CDR3 protein: CASSAAPLAGLPQYF